This T cell receptor beta chain was found in a study of control samples from healthy donors and cancer patients. Repertoires were generated with immunoSEQ multiplex PCR, while TCRdb's copy carries only in-frame clones and drops some. The table records approximately 210,000 clones, 91% of them present only once. This CDR3 region has 14 residues. V gave up 6 bases and J gave up 2 bases, with 12 bases separating them. Germline loops: CDR1 ENHRY, CDR2 SYGVKD. The J gene is TRBJ2-3, the V gene TRBV10-3; either TRBD1 or TRBD2 may fit D (5 bases each). Source material: blood. The origin of this receptor is a man aged 30 to 45 in good health. Here the CDR3 DNA reads TGTGCCATCAGCGTCGGGACGGACACAGATACGCAGTATTTT. This codes for CAISVGTDTDTQYF.